What follows are 30 T cell receptor beta chains derived from one specimen sequenced in a study of blood T cells in healthy people across ages. A second about 7 to 12 cycle PCR used barcoded and J-beta primers. TCRdb re-called the 5' RACE reads with MiXCR, one entry per CDR3 protein. Of around 1,500,000 distinct CDR3 sequences detected, over 25% appear once; the ten largest clones hold over 7%. Material: blood. The receptors were gathered from a woman in her 30s in good health.

This clonotype was recorded at least ten times. The chain carries TRBV12-3 or TRBV12-4 and TRBJ2-6, with D uncertain. CDR3 size: 13 residues. The germline V and J ends were trimmed by 6 bases and 0 bases, with 3 bases remaining between them. The CDR3 loop is CASRISGANVLTF. In DNA form, the CDR3 reads TGTGCCAGCAGAATCTCTGGGGCCAACGTCCTGACTTTC.

This clonotype turned up a few times. The J gene is TRBJ2-1, the V gene TRBV4-1, with D maybe TRBD2 (5 bases). The CDR3 sequence is 14 residues long. Germline V CDR1 and CDR2: MGHRA, YSYEKL. V lost 3 bases to trimming and J lost 6 bases, with 12 bases between them. The DNA for the CDR3 is TGCGCCAGCAGCCAGGTTGGAGGAAGCAATGAGCAGTTCTTC. This sequence encodes CASSQVGGSNEQFF.

This clonotype was seen a few times. The chain recombines TRBV4-1 with TRBJ2-3; 7 nucleotides match TRBD2. The germline gives CDR1 MGHRA, CDR2 YSYEKL. V gave up 1 base and J gave up 3 bases; unmatched junction bases: 7. The CDR3 loop spans 16 amino acids. Here the CDR3 reads CASSQGAGTGTDTQYF. Here the CDR3 DNA reads TGCGCCAGCAGCCAAGGAGCGGGGACCGGGACAGATACGCAGTATTTT.

V and J are TRBV5-1 and TRBJ2-1, with TRBD2 matching 12 bases. Germline-derived CDR1 and CDR2 are SGHRS and YFSETQ. The length of the CDR3 is 14 residues. J lost 15 bases, V lost 1 base, and 8 bases had no gene match. The CDR3, as DNA: TGCGCCAGCAGCTTGTGTACTAGCGGGGGGCCGACGTTCTTC. This codes for CASSLCTSGGPTFF.

CDR3 loop: CASSLWAAPNTEAFF. CDR3 DNA sequence: TGTGCCAGCAGTTTATGGGCAGCCCCGAACACTGAAGCTTTCTTT. The genes are TRBV28 and TRBJ1-1; D not certain. CDR1 MDHEN and CDR2 SYDVKM come from the germline V gene. V was cut by 0 bases and J by 1 base, with 9 bases left in between. This CDR3 has 15 amino acids.

J is TRBJ1-3 and V is TRBV20-1; D might be TRBD1 (5 bases). From germline, CDR1 is DFQATT and CDR2 SNEGSKA (reference sequence). The CDR3 spans 14 residues. Between the trimmed V and J ends, which lost 5 bases and 3 bases, there was a span of 14 bases. The chain's CDR3 is CSAAGGSSGNTIYF. The CDR3 nucleotides read TGCAGTGCTGCGGGGGGGAGCAGTGGAAACACCATATATTTT.

The chain couples TRBV15 to TRBJ1-1, with 8 bases that match TRBD1. Trimming at V came to 0 bases and at J to 3 bases, leaving 6 bases not matched to a gene. Germline CDR1 reads LNHNV; CDR2 reads YYDKDF (reference sequence). This CDR3 has 16 amino acids. The CDR3 DNA reads as TGTGCCACCAGCAGAGATTTCGAGACAGGGGACACTGAAGCTTTCTTT. This translates into CATSRDFETGDTEAFF. Drawing the rest from reference TRBV15 and TRBJ1-1, the complete variable domain is DAMVIQNPRYQVTQFGKPVTLSCSQTLNHNVMYWYQQKSSQAPKLLFHYYDKDFNNEADTPDNFQSRRPNTSFCFLDIRSPGLGDTAMYLCATSRDFETGDTEAFFGQGTRLTVV.

Only a few counts were recorded for this clonotype. CDR3 sequence reads: CASRSVFRGSHNEQFF. In nucleotides, the CDR3 is TGCGCCAGCAGATCGGTATTCAGGGGGTCCCACAATGAGCAGTTCTTC. This chain uses TRBV5-1 with TRBJ2-1; the match to TRBD1 covers 7 bases. This CDR3 has 16 residues. The trim removed 5 bases at V and 5 bases at J, leaving 13 bases unmatched. Germline CDR1 reads SGHRS; CDR2 reads YFSETQ.

The chain has TRBV12-3 or TRBV12-4 and TRBJ2-3; D perhaps matches TRBD1 (5 bases). Trimming stripped 7 bases from V and 0 bases from J, with 11 bases between. The CDR3 runs 14 residues. CDR3 in amino acids: CASTDSVSTDTQYF. The CDR3 DNA reads TGTGCCAGCACCGACAGCGTTAGCACAGATACGCAGTATTTT.

In this sample, this clonotype turned up a few times. This sequence joins TRBV20-1 and TRBJ2-3, with 14 bases matching TRBD2. V was pared by 6 bases and J by 2 bases, with 4 bases of the junction left unmatched. CDR3 length: 15 amino acids. Per the germline V gene, CDR1 is DFQATT and CDR2 is SNEGSKA (reference sequence). CDR3 in amino acids: CSAGTSGSVTDTQYF. In DNA, the CDR3 is TGCAGTGCCGGGACTAGCGGGAGTGTCACAGATACGCAGTATTTT.

This clonotype was recorded only once. This sequence joins TRBV5-5 and TRBJ2-3, with 9 bases aligning to TRBD1. V lost 0 bases to trimming and J lost 7 bases; unmatched junction nucleotides: 6. The CDR3 consists of 15 residues. From germline, CDR1 is SGHKS and CDR2 YYEKEE (reference sequence). The CDR3 DNA follows: TGTGCCAGCAGCTTGGAGGGACAGGGCGGAAATACGCAGTATTTT. As protein: CASSLEGQGGNTQYF.

This clonotype came up a few times. This may come from a read error, since a much larger clone is one base off. The chain combines TRBV3-1 with TRBJ2-7, with TRBD2 as a possible D gene (6 bases). V was trimmed by 3 bases and J by 2 bases, leaving 8 bases between them. The V gene's germline CDR1 is LGHDT and CDR2 YNNKEL (reference sequence). The CDR3 length is 13 residues. This chain's CDR3 is CASSHGGPYEQYF. CDR3 nucleotide sequence: TGTGCCAGCAGCCACGGGGGACCCTACGAGCAGTACTTC.

Notes on this clonotype: This may be a read error: a much more frequent sequence differs by one nucleotide. This rearrangement joins TRBV12-3 or TRBV12-4 to TRBJ2-1, with TRBD2 matching over 10 bases. The CDR3 spans 14 residues. Trimming cost V 4 bases and J 9 bases; bases outside gene matches: 6. The CDR3 here is CASSWISGRVEQFF. In DNA form, the CDR3 reads TGTGCCAGCAGTTGGATAAGCGGGAGGGTTGAGCAGTTCTTC.

This clonotype was detected many times. J is TRBJ2-7 and V is TRBV10-2; 9 bases line up with TRBD2. This CDR3 is built from 15 residues. With 7 bases clipped from V and 7 bases from J, the junction kept 14 bases outside the gene matches. CDR1 and CDR2 from the germline V gene are WSHSY and SAAADI. CDR3 region: CASMTPREGLGEQYF. In DNA form, the CDR3 reads TGCGCCAGCATGACCCCGCGGGAGGGCCTCGGGGAGCAGTACTTC.

The chain has TRBV30 and TRBJ2-5, with no clear D. The germline V gene has CDR1 GTSNPN and CDR2 SVGIG (reference sequence). V lost 0 bases and J 5 bases, leaving 10 bases between the germline ends. The CDR3 has 13 residues. This CDR3 is CAWSVRSGETQYF. Here the CDR3 DNA reads TGTGCCTGGAGTGTACGTTCCGGCGAGACCCAGTACTTC.

This clonotype has only a few counts. The chain is built from TRBV11-2 and TRBJ2-7, with TRBD2 matching 7 bases. This CDR3 has 14 residues. Losses at the gene ends were 2 bases for V and 2 bases for J; bases not matched to a gene: 3. Germline lookup yields CDR1 SGHAT and CDR2 FQNNGV. The CDR3 DNA reads as TGTGCCAGCAGCTTAAGCGGGAAAACCTACGAGCAGTACTTC. Protein: CASSLSGKTYEQYF.

V gene TRBV19 combines with J gene TRBJ2-3; no clear D. Trimming took off 6 bases at V and 4 bases at J, with 14 bases between the two ends. The germline gives CDR1 LNHDA, CDR2 SQIVND (reference sequence). The CDR3 extends over 14 amino acids. The CDR3, as DNA: TGTGCCAGTAGCAAGAAATCTACGGCAGATACGCAGTATTTT. This sequence encodes CASSKKSTADTQYF.

This clonotype has a handful of counts. The chain combines TRBV20-1 with TRBJ2-6, with D perhaps matching TRBD2 (6 bases). CDR1 is DFQATT and CDR2 is SNEGSKA in the germline V gene (reference sequence). This CDR3 has 15 residues. V shed 6 bases and J shed 0 bases, with 12 bases lying between them. This chain's CDR3 is CSANRDSSGANVLTF. In DNA, the CDR3 is TGCAGTGCAAATCGGGACTCCTCTGGGGCCAACGTCCTGACTTTC.

Regarding this clonotype: With a much larger clone just one base away, this may be a read error. The chain has TRBV29-1 and TRBJ1-2; 9 positions agree with TRBD1. CDR1 and CDR2 (germline): SQVTM, ANQGSEA. The CDR3 extends over 15 amino acids. CDR3 protein: CSVEEDNRGPSGCTF. The CDR3 DNA reads as TGCAGCGTTGAAGAGGACAACAGGGGGCCCTCTGGCTGCACCTTC. Combining the CDR3 with reference TRBV29-1 and TRBJ1-2 gives the whole variable domain SAVISQKPSRDICQRGTSLTIQCQVDSQVTMMFWYRQQPGQSLTLIATANQGSEATYESGFVIDKFPISRPNLTFSTLTVSNMSPEDSSIYLCSVEEDNRGPSGCTFGSGTRLTVV.

Regarding this clonotype: At one end, the junction sequence differs from germline, possibly due to a read error. The chain has TRBV6-2 or TRBV6-3 and TRBJ2-1; 9 bases line up with TRBD2. The CDR3 runs 16 residues. Per the germline V gene, CDR1 is MNHEY and CDR2 is SVGEGT. The CDR3 region is CASSPLTSGSYNEPFF. CDR3 DNA sequence: TGTGCCAGCAGCCCTCTGACTAGCGGCTCCTACAATGAGCCGTTCTTC.

The chain employs TRBV6-5 and TRBJ2-1, with a possible D match to TRBD1 (5 bases). V gave up 6 bases and J gave up 5 bases, with 11 bases separating them. Germline values: CDR1 MNHEY, CDR2 SVGAGI. CDR3 length equals 13 residues. CDR3 amino acids: CASRASGNNEQFF. For the CDR3, the DNA is TGTGCCAGCAGGGCCTCAGGGAACAATGAGCAGTTCTTC.

Comment on this clonotype: A clone one base away is much larger, so this may be a read error. V usage is TRBV5-1 and J usage is TRBJ2-7; no reliable D call. The CDR3 spans 14 residues. Germline V gene sequence: CDR1 SGHRS, CDR2 YFSETQ. V was pared by 3 bases and J by 5 bases, with 15 bases between. This chain's CDR3 is CASSWAAADDEQYF. The CDR3 DNA sequence: TGCGCCAGCAGCTGGGCCGCGGCCGACGACGAGCAGTACTTC. The full variable domain, with the rest looked up from reference TRBV5-1 and TRBJ2-7, is KAGVTQTPRYLIKTRGQQVTLSCSPISGHRSVSWYQQTPGQGLQFLFEYFSETQRNKGNFPGRFSGRQFSNSRSEMNVSTLELGDSALYLCASSWAAADDEQYFGPGTRLTVT.

The sample holds a few counts of this clonotype. The rearrangement uses TRBV7-2 and TRBJ2-1; possibly TRBD1 or TRBD2 for D (5 bases each). The CDR3 sequence is 14 residues long. The V gene lost 5 bases and the J gene lost 5 bases, with 13 bases spanning the gap. Germline-derived CDR1 and CDR2 are SGHTA and FQGNSA. In nucleotides, the CDR3 is TGTGCCAGCAGCCCGGGGCCCCCACACAATGAGCAGTTCTTC. The encoded protein is CASSPGPPHNEQFF.

V is TRBV21-1 and J is TRBJ1-2. TRBV21-1 is annotated as a pseudogene. This CDR3 has 14 amino acids. Here the CDR3 reads CASSKEHVHYGYAF. The CDR3 bases are TGTGCCAGCAGCAAAGAACACGTACACTATGGCTACGCCTTC.

The V gene is TRBV12-5, the J gene TRBJ2-3; no reliable D call. Germline CDR1 is LGHNT and CDR2 is FRNRAP. This CDR3 is built from 13 residues. V was clipped by 6 bases and J by 0 bases, with 7 bases between them. CDR3: CASGRPSTDTQYF. The DNA of the CDR3 is TGTGCTAGTGGGCGCCCTAGCACAGATACGCAGTATTTT.

The CDR3 DNA sequence: TGCAGCGCCCTTAAAGCCAAAAACATTCAGTACTTC. Its protein product is CSALKAKNIQYF. The V call is TRBV29-1, the J call TRBJ2-4; D is undetermined. There are 12 residues in the CDR3. Germline V CDR1 and CDR2: SQVTM, ANQGSEA. Deletions cut 7 bases from V and 0 bases from J, with 7 bases between.

The chain combines TRBV20-1 with TRBJ1-1; D possibly corresponds to TRBD1 (5 bases). The CDR3 is 14 amino acids. The ends were cut back, 2 bases at V and 4 bases at J, with 14 bases in the middle. The V gene's germline CDR1 is DFQATT and CDR2 SNEGSKA (reference sequence). The CDR3 DNA follows: TGCAGTGCTAGAAAGGGAGGGGCCCTCACTGAAGCTTTCTTT. Amino acid sequence: CSARKGGALTEAFF.

This clonotype has more than one count but fewer than ten. The chain employs TRBV27 and TRBJ2-7; D uncertain. CDR1 and CDR2 from the germline V gene are MNHEY and SMNVEV (reference sequence). The CDR3 is 13 amino acids. The ends were cut back, 6 bases at V and 2 bases at J, with 11 bases in the middle. The CDR3 DNA follows: TGTGCCAGCAGACCAGCACCCCCCTACGAGCAGTACTTC. As protein: CASRPAPPYEQYF.

This clonotype was detected once. The rearrangement uses TRBV9 and TRBJ1-2; 7 positions agree with TRBD1. V gave up 3 bases and J gave up 6 bases; unmatched junction bases: 8. Germline V lookup: CDR1 SGDLS, CDR2 YYNGEE. CDR3 length: 14 residues. Written as DNA, the CDR3 is TGTGCCAGCAGCGCGCGAGGGGGCGCGAATGGCTACACCTTC. It specifies CASSARGGANGYTF.

This clonotype came up many times. This chain joins TRBV5-5 and TRBJ2-3; perhaps TRBD1 as D (5 bases). Germline values: CDR1 SGHKS, CDR2 YYEKEE (reference sequence). The CDR3 has 15 residues. V gave up 0 bases and J gave up 1 base, with 9 bases separating them. DNA for the CDR3: TGTGCCAGCAGCTTGGAAGGGGCCGGCACAGATACGCAGTATTTT. Protein sequence: CASSLEGAGTDTQYF. The variable domain in full, completed from reference TRBV5-5 and TRBJ2-3, reads DAGVTQSPTHLIKTRGQQVTLRCSPISGHKSVSWYQQVLGQGPQFIFQYYEKEERGRGNFPDRFSARQFPNYSSELNVNALLLGDSALYLCASSLEGAGTDTQYFGPGTRLTVL.